The 10 T cell receptor beta chains listed next were all sequenced from one sample in a study of T cell repertoires in cytomegalovirus infection (dated by TCRdb to the late 2010s). For sequencing, an Illumina HiSeq 1500 was employed. TCRdb took the public reads, trimmed them with fastp at Q25, ran MiXCR for clone calling and kept in-frame beta chains. CDR3 protein duplicates are merged, each entry listing the most common genes and DNA. This sample holds about 130,000 distinct CDR3 sequences; about 24% were observed only once. The ten largest account for roughly 33% of the sample. These receptors have no known antigen. Sequencing was done on a sample of PBMCs, sequenced either directly or after in vitro stimulation (not recorded which). These receptor sequences come from a human donor in good health (CMV status not recorded). Some clones in this sample may be carry-over from other donors' samples.

The V gene is TRBV7-6, the J gene TRBJ1-1; 10 bases align to TRBD1. Unmatched junction bases numbered 4, after V lost 5 bases and J lost 7 bases. This CDR3 spans 13 amino acids. Per the germline V gene, CDR1 is SGHVS and CDR2 is FNYEAQ. The CDR3 nucleotides read TGTGCCAGCAGCGTAGGGACAGGGGATGAAGCTTTCTTT. Residues: CASSVGTGDEAFF.

This clonotype has at least ten counts. The V call is TRBV12-3 or TRBV12-4, the J call TRBJ1-2, with D hard to call. The ends were cut back, 6 bases at V and 8 bases at J, with 19 bases in the middle. The CDR3 length is 14 residues. The CDR3 loop is CASSPRRGVGGYTF. The CDR3 DNA reads TGTGCCAGCAGCCCCCGGCGGGGAGTAGGAGGCTACACCTTC.

About this clonotype itself: The limits of the CDR3 on the DNA are not certain, so only TCRdb's listed CDR3 is given. This rearrangement joins TRBV20-1 to TRBJ1-1; the D call in the table, TRBD1, was not verified against the DNA. The length of the CDR3 is 13 amino acids, counting both ends. Germline CDR1 reads DFQATT; CDR2 reads SNEGSKA (reference sequence). CDR3 sequence reads: CSSSGVENTEAFF.

This clonotype was found many times. V gene TRBV28 combines with J gene TRBJ2-2; tentatively, D is TRBD2 (6 bases). V was clipped by 3 bases and J by 5 bases, with 13 bases between them. The germline gives CDR1 MDHEN, CDR2 SYDVKM. This CDR3 is 15 amino acids long. Here the CDR3 DNA reads TGTGCCAGCAGTTTGGCAGCCGCGGGGACCGGGGAGCTGTTTTTT. The encoded protein is CASSLAAAGTGELFF.

This clonotype has a count of ten or more. V is TRBV6-2 or TRBV6-3 and J is TRBJ1-1, with D perhaps matching TRBD1 (6 bases). CDR1 MNHEY and CDR2 SVGEGT come from the germline V gene. With 6 bases removed from V and 2 bases from J, the gap between germline ends came to 16 bases. This CDR3 is built from 15 residues. The CDR3 spells CASSYPGTYNTEAFF. The CDR3 DNA is TGTGCCAGCAGCTACCCCGGGACATATAACACTGAAGCTTTCTTT.

This clonotype was detected only a few times. The chain is built from TRBV29-1 and TRBJ2-7, with D hard to call. Trimming removed 1 base at V and 6 bases at J, with 7 bases between. There are 11 residues in the CDR3. From germline, CDR1 is SQVTM and CDR2 ANQGSEA. The CDR3 coding sequence is TGCAGCGTTGAAGGCGACTGCGAGCAGTACGTC. This encodes CSVEGDCEQYV.

The gene calls are TRBV20-1 and TRBJ2-1, with 11 bases fitting TRBD2. Germline V gene lookup returns CDR1 DFQATT and CDR2 SNEGSKA (reference sequence). V shed 3 bases, J shed 0 bases, and the junction held 10 bases outside the gene matches. The CDR3 loop spans 18 amino acids. Here the CDR3 DNA reads TGCAGTGCTAGGTTGCTAGCGGGAGGCTTAAGCTCCTACAATGAGCAGTTCTTC. Translated, it gives CSARLLAGGLSSYNEQFF.

In this sample, this clonotype turned up many times. This chain links TRBV12-3 or TRBV12-4 with TRBJ2-3; tentatively, D is TRBD2 (6 bases). Trimming pared 4 bases from V and 0 bases from J, leaving 8 bases between. This CDR3 spans 14 amino acids. Here the CDR3 reads CASSYSGSTDTQYF. The CDR3 coding sequence is TGTGCCAGCAGTTATAGCGGAAGCACAGATACGCAGTATTTT.

The chain uses TRBV19 and TRBJ2-5; perhaps TRBD1 as D (5 bases). Germline CDR1 and CDR2: LNHDA and SQIVND (reference sequence). Trimming shortened V by 5 bases and J by 5 bases, and 15 bases separated the two germline ends. This CDR3 is built from 14 residues. CDR3 sequence: CASSPAGAQETQYF. CDR3 nucleotides: TGTGCCAGTAGTCCGGCTGGGGCGCAGGAGACCCAGTACTTC.

The chain has TRBV5-4 and TRBJ2-3; 10 bases fit TRBD2. This CDR3 is 16 amino acids long. The germline gives CDR1 SGHNT, CDR2 YYREEE (reference sequence). After removal of 4 bases from V and 7 bases from J, the junction contained 12 bases not matched to a gene. CDR3 in DNA: TGTGCCAGCAGCCGCGGACTAGCGGCGGAGTGGAATACGCAGTATTTT. It specifies CASSRGLAAEWNTQYF.